The 29 T cell receptor beta chains below come from one sample, sequenced in a study of blood T cells in healthy people across ages. It was with a sample-barcoded 5' primer and a J-beta primer mix that a second PCR of roughly 6 to 12 cycles was run. One entry per CDR3 protein, called by TCRdb with MiXCR from the 5' RACE reads. In the table there are about 1.5 million distinct CDR3 sequences, approximately 43% of which are singletons. The sample was blood. All receptors derive from a woman younger than 30 in good health.

This chain connects TRBV28 to TRBJ2-1; perhaps TRBD2 as D (6 bases). Looked up from germline, CDR1 is MDHEN and CDR2 is SYDVKM. The CDR3 contains 15 residues. Trimming removed 6 bases from V and 3 bases from J, with 15 bases in between. The CDR3 DNA sequence: TGTGCCAGCAGAGAGTTCGGGGGAGGCTACAATGAGCAGTTCTTC. Amino acids: CASREFGGGYNEQFF.

The chain recombines TRBV7-6 with TRBJ2-3; 11 nucleotides match TRBD2. The CDR3 has 18 amino acids. V was clipped by 5 bases and J by 0 bases; unmatched bases: 10. CDR1 is SGHVS, CDR2 FNYEAQ, per germline. In DNA form, the CDR3 reads TGTGCCAGCAGCCGAATCTCCGGGACTAGCGGTAGCACAGATACGCAGTATTTT. This encodes CASSRISGTSGSTDTQYF.

The rearrangement links TRBV18 to TRBJ2-7, with D unclear. This CDR3 spans 14 amino acids. Trimming stripped 2 bases from V and 2 bases from J, with 10 bases between. CDR1 and CDR2 from the germline V gene are KGHSH and LQKENI. The CDR3 region has the DNA TGTGCCAGCTCACCAGACCAGAGACCCTACGAGCAGTACTTC. Translating it yields CASSPDQRPYEQYF.

This clonotype was counted between two and nine times. V gene TRBV4-2 combines with J gene TRBJ2-1; 8 bases line up with TRBD2. V dropped 0 bases and J dropped 5; count of bases not matched to a gene: 3. The CDR3 has 15 amino acids. From germline, CDR1 is LGHNA and CDR2 YNFKEQ. DNA of the CDR3: TGTGCCAGCAGCCAAGAAGAGACTAGCGACAATGAGCAGTTCTTC. It yields the protein CASSQEETSDNEQFF.

This clonotype was seen only a few times. The chain is built from TRBV10-3 and TRBJ2-4, with D perhaps matching TRBD1 (5 bases). Germline loops: CDR1 ENHRY, CDR2 SYGVKD. V gave up 0 bases and J gave up 8 bases, with 11 bases separating them. This CDR3 is built from 14 residues. The CDR3 protein is CAISESVGVDIQYF. CDR3 nucleotides: TGTGCCATCAGTGAGTCGGTAGGGGTCGACATTCAGTACTTC.

The chain couples TRBV6-2 or TRBV6-3 to TRBJ1-2; TRBD1 is a possible D gene (5 bases). CDR1 is MNHEY, CDR2 SVGEGT, per germline. The CDR3 is 16 residues long. V lost 0 bases and J lost 2, with 13 bases in between. The CDR3 DNA follows: TGTGCCAGCAGTTACTCGAAGAGTGGGGGAAACTATGGCTACACCTTC. Protein product: CASSYSKSGGNYGYTF.

The rearrangement links TRBV29-1 to TRBJ2-1; D is tentatively TRBD1 or TRBD2 (5 bases each). The CDR3 contains 12 residues. Trimming removed 5 bases from V and 10 bases from J, with 15 bases in between. Germline V lookup: CDR1 SQVTM, CDR2 ANQGSEA. The CDR3 region has the DNA TGCAGCGTTCGGGACCGGCCCTACGAGCAGTTCTTC. It translates to CSVRDRPYEQFF.

This clonotype was counted only a few times. The chain couples TRBV7-2 to TRBJ2-1; D possibly corresponds to TRBD2 (6 bases). This CDR3 comprises 15 residues. Germline-derived CDR1 and CDR2 are SGHTA and FQGNSA. Deletions cut 5 bases from V and 3 bases from J, with 14 bases between. The CDR3 spells CASSPQTTSYNEQFF. CDR3 nucleotides: TGTGCCAGCAGCCCCCAGACGACTAGCTACAATGAGCAGTTCTTC.

This chain links TRBV4-1 with TRBJ1-2; 10 positions match TRBD1. CDR3 length: 18 amino acids. V was clipped by 4 bases and J by 6 bases; unmatched bases: 17. Germline V gene lookup returns CDR1 MGHRA and CDR2 YSYEKL. This CDR3 reads CASSLDSGTGVVVNGYTF. The CDR3 region has the DNA TGCGCCAGCAGCCTTGATTCCGGGACAGGGGTTGTAGTGAATGGCTACACCTTC.

V is TRBV2 and J is TRBJ2-7; D call uncertain. The tail of the sequence fits TRBJ2-4 better, so the J call may be wrong. From germline, CDR1 is SNHLY and CDR2 FYNNEI. The CDR3 consists of 13 residues. The CDR3 spells CASSEAGVGIQYF. As DNA, the CDR3 is TGTGCCAGCAGTGAAGCAGGAGTGGGCATTCAGTACTTC.

This clonotype was seen a few times. The chain joins TRBV27 to TRBJ2-7, with TRBD2 as a possible D gene (5 bases). The CDR3 spans 14 residues. CDR1 and CDR2 from the germline V gene are MNHEY and SMNVEV (reference sequence). V lost 3 bases and J 3 bases, leaving 12 bases between the germline ends. This chain's CDR3 is CASSLRAWLYEQYF. The CDR3 DNA reads as TGTGCCAGCAGTTTGCGGGCATGGCTCTACGAGCAGTACTTC.

Note on this clonotype: At one boundary the junction diverges from the germline segment, which might be a read error. The rearrangement links TRBV4-3 to TRBJ2-2, with 8 bases identical to TRBD1. CDR1 LGHNA and CDR2 YSLEER come from the germline V gene. The CDR3 covers 15 residues. The CDR3 DNA follows: TGCGCCAGCAGCCAAGAGTTCAGGGGGCTCGGGAAGCTGTTTTTT. As protein: CASSQEFRGLGKLFF.

This clonotype was recorded a few times. CDR3: CASSQPDRNTEAFF. The CDR3 nucleotides read TGTGCCAGCAGCCAACCGGACAGGAACACTGAAGCTTTCTTT. The chain employs TRBV3-1 and TRBJ1-1, with D perhaps matching TRBD1 (6 bases). CDR1 is LGHDT, CDR2 YNNKEL, per germline (reference sequence). Trimming left V 2 bases short and J 1 base short, with 8 bases between. This CDR3 has 14 residues. Full variable domain (remainder filled in from reference TRBV3-1 and TRBJ1-1): DTAVSQTPKYLVTQMGNDKSIKCEQNLGHDTMYWYKQDSKKFLKIMFSYNNKELIINETVPNRFSPKSPDKAHLNLHINSLELGDSAVYFCASSQPDRNTEAFFGQGTRLTVV.

The gene calls are TRBV9 and TRBJ2-1, with D possibly TRBD1 on 6 matching bases. The CDR3 consists of 17 residues. Germline V lookup: CDR1 SGDLS, CDR2 YYNGEE. The ends were cut back, 3 bases at V and 4 bases at J, with 20 bases in the middle. The CDR3 protein is CASSETTGYGAYNEQFF. In DNA, the CDR3 is TGTGCCAGCAGCGAAACTACAGGGTATGGGGCGTACAATGAGCAGTTCTTC.

The rearrangement links TRBV7-9 to TRBJ1-1, with 7 bases identical to TRBD1. Germline lookup yields CDR1 SEHNR and CDR2 FQNEAQ (reference sequence). The V gene end was trimmed by 2 bases and the J gene end by 6 bases; junction bases not matched to a gene: 6. This CDR3 region has 14 residues. CDR3 nucleotide sequence: TGTGCCAGCAGCTTACCAGGGGGGATCGCTGAAGCTTTCTTT. Protein sequence: CASSLPGGIAEAFF.

This clonotype occurred many times. The chain links TRBV29-1 to TRBJ1-2; the D is unclear. The CDR3 loop spans 14 amino acids. Germline CDR1 reads SQVTM; CDR2 reads ANQGSEA. Trimming left V 2 bases short and J 3 bases short, with 13 bases between. The CDR3 sequence is CSVEIGVQDYGYTF. CDR3 nucleotide sequence: TGCAGCGTTGAAATAGGAGTGCAAGACTATGGCTACACCTTC. Supplemented by reference TRBV29-1 and TRBJ1-2, the full variable domain reads SAVISQKPSRDICQRGTSLTIQCQVDSQVTMMFWYRQQPGQSLTLIATANQGSEATYESGFVIDKFPISRPNLTFSTLTVSNMSPEDSSIYLCSVEIGVQDYGYTFGSGTRLTVV.

This chain connects TRBV7-9 to TRBJ1-2, with TRBD1 identical over 7 bases. Trimming cost V 5 bases and J 0 bases; bases outside gene matches: 6. This CDR3 has 15 amino acids. Germline V CDR1 and CDR2: SEHNR, FQNEAQ (reference sequence). The CDR3 bases are TGTGCCAGCAGCGGGGACAGAAGAGCTAACTATGGCTACACCTTC. Translation gives CASSGDRRANYGYTF.

The gene calls are TRBV11-2 and TRBJ2-1, with D perhaps assigned TRBD1 or TRBD2 (5 bases each). Trimming cost V 5 bases and J 5 bases, with 19 bases left between them. Germline V gene data show CDR1 as SGHAT and CDR2 as FQNNGV. This CDR3 contains 16 residues. The chain's CDR3 is CASSPLRGHGNNEQFF. DNA for the CDR3: TGTGCCAGCAGCCCCCTTAGGGGCCACGGGAACAATGAGCAGTTCTTC.

This clonotype was counted only a few times. The V and J genes are TRBV28 and TRBJ1-5; D ambiguous. Looked up from germline, CDR1 is MDHEN and CDR2 is SYDVKM. The CDR3 spans 15 residues. V gave up 7 bases and J gave up 1 base, with 14 bases separating them. CDR3: CASTPRGVSNQPQHF. In DNA, the CDR3 is TGTGCCAGCACCCCTCGAGGAGTAAGCAATCAGCCCCAGCATTTT.

The rearrangement joins TRBV9 to TRBJ2-7, with a possible D match to TRBD2 (5 bases). Germline V gene sequence: CDR1 SGDLS, CDR2 YYNGEE. V was clipped by 4 bases and J by 3 bases, with 17 bases between them. This CDR3 contains 15 residues. CDR3 coding DNA: TGTGCCAGCAGCCCCAACCCCAGTCGGGGCTACGAGCAGTACTTC. Amino acids: CASSPNPSRGYEQYF. Full variable domain (remainder filled in from reference TRBV9 and TRBJ2-7): DSGVTQTPKHLITATGQRVTLRCSPRSGDLSVYWYQQSLDQGLQFLIQYYNGEERAKGNILERFSAQQFPDLHSELNLSSLELGDSALYFCASSPNPSRGYEQYFGPGTRLTVT.

The chain links TRBV5-1 to TRBJ2-2; 8 nucleotides line up with TRBD2. The CDR3 extends over 18 amino acids. The V gene end was trimmed by 2 bases and the J gene end by 4 bases; junction bases not matched to a gene: 13. Germline-derived CDR1 and CDR2 are SGHRS and YFSETQ. CDR3 sequence: CASSFPSGPTLRTGELFF. CDR3 nucleotides: TGCGCCAGCAGCTTCCCTAGCGGGCCGACACTACGCACCGGGGAGCTGTTTTTT.

The sample holds many counts of this clonotype. The junction does not match germline at one end; this may be a read error. This chain links TRBV27 with TRBJ2-2; D not certain. Germline V lookup: CDR1 MNHEY, CDR2 SMNVEV (reference sequence). The CDR3 is 12 residues long. The CDR3 here is CASSLSGGELFF. The CDR3, as DNA: TGTGCCAGCAGCTTATCAGGCGGGGAGCTGTTTTTT.

Of note for this clonotype: A read error may produce the germline difference seen at one junction end. This chain uses TRBV2 with TRBJ2-1; 7 bases align to TRBD1. The CDR3 spans 14 residues. The germline CDR1 and CDR2 sequences are SNHLY and FYNNEI. The DNA of the CDR3 is TGTGCCGGCAGTGGGACAGAAATAAGCAATGAGCAGTTCTTC. Residues: CAGSGTEISNEQFF.

The chain joins TRBV5-1 to TRBJ2-5, with 8 bases lining up with TRBD2. The last part of the DNA fits TRBJ2-7 better; the J call may be wrong. The CDR3 extends over 16 amino acids. Germline CDR1 SGHRS, CDR2 YFSETQ. The CDR3 coding sequence is TGCGCCAGCAGCTCCCCCCCGAGCGGGAGTTTCCACGAGCAGTACTTC. This encodes CASSSPPSGSFHEQYF.

The CDR3 coding sequence is TGTGCCAGCAGCCACACAGTGCAGTTCTTC. This encodes CASSHTVQFF. V and J are TRBV5-5 and TRBJ2-1; D gene unclear. The CDR3 length is 10 residues. V was pared by 4 bases and J by 12 bases, with 8 bases between. In germline, CDR1 is SGHKS, CDR2 YYEKEE (reference sequence).

In its sample, this clonotype was seen once. The chain links TRBV20-1 to TRBJ1-1; D may be TRBD1 (5 bases). V gave up 3 bases and J gave up 5 bases, with 16 bases separating them. CDR3 length: 14 residues. Germline CDR1 DFQATT, CDR2 SNEGSKA (reference sequence). The chain's CDR3 is CSARGGRGGTEAFF. CDR3 sequence (DNA): TGCAGTGCTAGGGGGGGAAGGGGAGGAACTGAAGCTTTCTTT.

There are a few counts of this clonotype. The chain couples TRBV20-1 to TRBJ1-3; D not resolved. Germline V CDR1 and CDR2: DFQATT, SNEGSKA (reference sequence). There are 14 residues in the CDR3. V lost 3 bases, J lost 2 bases, and 11 bases lay in between. In nucleotides, the CDR3 is TGCAGTGCTAGTATGCCGGGAACTGGAAACACCATATATTTT. It is translated as CSASMPGTGNTIYF.

The chain carries TRBV12-3 or TRBV12-4 and TRBJ2-1; D may match TRBD1 or TRBD2 (6 bases each). The length of the CDR3 is 13 residues. Deletions cut 6 bases from V and 8 bases from J, with 14 bases between. CDR3 sequence reads: CASRGGLADEQFF. The CDR3 nucleotides are TGTGCCAGCAGAGGGGGACTCGCGGATGAGCAGTTCTTC.

This clonotype showed up just a few times. This chain joins TRBV7-2 and TRBJ2-4, with D possibly TRBD1 on 6 matching bases. Trimming cost V 0 bases and J 12 bases, with 12 bases left between them. Germline-derived CDR1 and CDR2 are SGHTA and FQGNSA. The CDR3 consists of 13 residues. CDR3 protein: CASSLALQGAQYF. The CDR3 nucleotides are TGTGCCAGCAGCTTAGCGCTACAGGGCGCTCAGTACTTC.